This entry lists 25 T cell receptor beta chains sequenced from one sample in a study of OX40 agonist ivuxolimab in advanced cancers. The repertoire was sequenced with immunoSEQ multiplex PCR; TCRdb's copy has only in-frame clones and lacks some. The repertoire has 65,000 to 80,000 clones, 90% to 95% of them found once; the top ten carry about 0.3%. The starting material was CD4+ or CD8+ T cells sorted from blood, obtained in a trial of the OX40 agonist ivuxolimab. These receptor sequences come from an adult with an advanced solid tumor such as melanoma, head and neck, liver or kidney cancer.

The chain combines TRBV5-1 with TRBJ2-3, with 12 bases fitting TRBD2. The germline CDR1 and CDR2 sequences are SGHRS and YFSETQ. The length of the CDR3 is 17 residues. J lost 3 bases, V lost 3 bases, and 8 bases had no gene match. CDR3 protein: CASSSQITSGGTDTQYF. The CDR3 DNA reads TGCGCCAGCAGCTCCCAGATAACTAGCGGGGGGACAGATACGCAGTATTTT.

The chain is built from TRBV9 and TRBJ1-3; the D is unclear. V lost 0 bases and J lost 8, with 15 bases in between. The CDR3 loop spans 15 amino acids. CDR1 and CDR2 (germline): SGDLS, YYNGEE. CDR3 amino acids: CASSVGAGLGHTIYF. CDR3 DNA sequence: TGTGCCAGCAGCGTAGGGGCCGGTCTTGGTCACACCATATATTTT.

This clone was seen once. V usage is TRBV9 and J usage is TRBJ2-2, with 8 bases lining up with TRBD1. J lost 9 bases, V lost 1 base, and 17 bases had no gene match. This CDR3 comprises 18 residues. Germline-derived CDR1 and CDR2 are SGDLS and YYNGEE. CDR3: CASSVLGWETGAFRELFF. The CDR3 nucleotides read TGTGCCAGCAGCGTATTGGGGTGGGAGACAGGGGCGTTCAGGGAGCTGTTTTTT.

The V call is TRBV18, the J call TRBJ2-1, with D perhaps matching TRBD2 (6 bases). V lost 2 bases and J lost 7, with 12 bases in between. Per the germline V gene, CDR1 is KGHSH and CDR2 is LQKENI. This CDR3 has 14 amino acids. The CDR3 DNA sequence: TGTGCCAGCTCACCAGGGGGACTTATTAATGAGCAGTTCTTC. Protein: CASSPGGLINEQFF.

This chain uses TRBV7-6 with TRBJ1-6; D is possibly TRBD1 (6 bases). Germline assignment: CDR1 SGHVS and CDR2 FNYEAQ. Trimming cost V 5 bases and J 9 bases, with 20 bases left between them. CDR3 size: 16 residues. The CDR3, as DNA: TGTGCCAGCAGCCCAAGATTAGGGGGGGGCGGTTCACCCCTCCACTTT. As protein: CASSPRLGGGGSPLHF.

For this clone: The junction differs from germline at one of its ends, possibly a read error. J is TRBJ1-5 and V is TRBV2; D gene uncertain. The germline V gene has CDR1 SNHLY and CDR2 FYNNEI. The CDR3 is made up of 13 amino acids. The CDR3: CASSQDSNQPRHF. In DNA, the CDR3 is TGTGCCAGCTCCCAAGATAGCAATCAGCCCCGGCATTTT.

The CDR3 sequence: CASSESGTSNEQFF. The CDR3 bases are TGCGCCAGCAGTGAGTCGGGGACTTCCAATGAGCAGTTCTTC. The chain employs TRBV10-2 and TRBJ2-1, with a possible D match to TRBD2 (6 bases). The CDR3 loop spans 14 amino acids. V lost 0 bases to trimming and J lost 6 bases, with 9 bases between them. In germline, CDR1 is WSHSY, CDR2 SAAADI.

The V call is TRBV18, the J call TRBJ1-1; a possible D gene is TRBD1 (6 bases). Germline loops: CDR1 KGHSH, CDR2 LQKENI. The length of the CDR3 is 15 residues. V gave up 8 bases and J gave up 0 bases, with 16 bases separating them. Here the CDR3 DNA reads TGTGCCAGCCTACCAGTGGGGGCCATGAACACTGAAGCTTTCTTT. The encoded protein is CASLPVGAMNTEAFF.

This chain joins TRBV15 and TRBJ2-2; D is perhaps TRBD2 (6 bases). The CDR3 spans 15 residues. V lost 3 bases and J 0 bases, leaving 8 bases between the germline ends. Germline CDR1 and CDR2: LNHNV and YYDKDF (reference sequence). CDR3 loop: CATSRDYPNTGELFF. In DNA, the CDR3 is TGTGCCACCAGCAGGGACTACCCGAACACCGGGGAGCTGTTTTTT. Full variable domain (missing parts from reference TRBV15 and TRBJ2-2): DAMVIQNPRYQVTQFGKPVTLSCSQTLNHNVMYWYQQKSSQAPKLLFHYYDKDFNNEADTPDNFQSRRPNTSFCFLDIRSPGLGDTAMYLCATSRDYPNTGELFFGEGSRLTVL.

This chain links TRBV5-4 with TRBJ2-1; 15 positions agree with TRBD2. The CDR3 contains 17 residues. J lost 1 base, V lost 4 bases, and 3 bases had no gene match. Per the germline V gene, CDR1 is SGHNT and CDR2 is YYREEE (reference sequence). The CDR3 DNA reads TGTGCCAGCAGCCCGGGGACTAGCGGGAGGTCCTACAATGAGCAGTTCTTC. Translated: CASSPGTSGRSYNEQFF.

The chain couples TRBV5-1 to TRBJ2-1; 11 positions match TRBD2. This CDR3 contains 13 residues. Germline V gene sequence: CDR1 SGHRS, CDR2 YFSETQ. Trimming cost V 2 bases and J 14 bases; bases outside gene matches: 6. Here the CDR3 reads CASSLSNSGGEFF. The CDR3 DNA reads TGCGCCAGCAGCTTATCCAATAGCGGGGGGGAGTTCTTC.

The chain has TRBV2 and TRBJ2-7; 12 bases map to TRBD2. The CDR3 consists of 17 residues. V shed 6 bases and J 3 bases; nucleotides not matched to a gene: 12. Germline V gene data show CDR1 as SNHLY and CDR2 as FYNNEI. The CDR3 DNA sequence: TGTGCCAGCAGAAGAGGACTAGCGGGAAGGAACCTCTACGAGCAGTACTTC. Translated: CASRRGLAGRNLYEQYF. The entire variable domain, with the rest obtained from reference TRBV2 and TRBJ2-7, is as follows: EPEVTQTPSHQVTQMGQEVILRCVPISNHLYFYWYRQILGQKVEFLVSFYNNEISEKSEIFDDQFSVERPDGSNFTLKIRSTKLEDSAMYFCASRRGLAGRNLYEQYFGPGTRLTVT.

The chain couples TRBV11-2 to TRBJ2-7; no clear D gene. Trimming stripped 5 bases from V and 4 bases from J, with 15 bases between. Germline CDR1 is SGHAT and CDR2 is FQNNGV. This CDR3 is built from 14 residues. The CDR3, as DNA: TGTGCCAGCAGCCGAGCTGGTTGGGGATACGAGCAGTACTTC. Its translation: CASSRAGWGYEQYF.

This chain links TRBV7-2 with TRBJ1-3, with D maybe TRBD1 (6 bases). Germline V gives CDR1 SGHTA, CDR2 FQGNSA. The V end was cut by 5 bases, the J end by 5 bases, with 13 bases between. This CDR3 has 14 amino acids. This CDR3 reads CASSPRDTRNTIYF. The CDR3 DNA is TGTGCCAGCAGCCCGAGGGACACCAGAAACACCATATATTTT. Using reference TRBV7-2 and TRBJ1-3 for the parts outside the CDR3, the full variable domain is GAGVSQSPSNKVTEKGKDVELRCDPISGHTALYWYRQSLGQGLEFLIYFQGNSAPDKSGLPSDRFSAERTGGSVSTLTIQRTQQEDSAVYLCASSPRDTRNTIYFGEGSWLTVV.

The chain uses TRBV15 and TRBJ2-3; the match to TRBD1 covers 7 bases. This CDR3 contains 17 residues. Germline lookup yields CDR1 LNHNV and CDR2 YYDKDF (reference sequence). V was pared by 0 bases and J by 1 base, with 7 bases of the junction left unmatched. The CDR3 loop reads CATSRDWRQGGTDTQYF. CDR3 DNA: TGTGCCACCAGCAGAGATTGGCGGCAGGGGGGCACAGATACGCAGTATTTT.

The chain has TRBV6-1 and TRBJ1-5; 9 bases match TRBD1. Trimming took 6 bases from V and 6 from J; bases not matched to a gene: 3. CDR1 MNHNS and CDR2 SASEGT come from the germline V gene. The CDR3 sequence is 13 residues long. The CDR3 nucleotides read TGTGCCAGCAGGGACAGGGGTGGTCAGCCCCAGCATTTT. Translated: CASRDRGGQPQHF.

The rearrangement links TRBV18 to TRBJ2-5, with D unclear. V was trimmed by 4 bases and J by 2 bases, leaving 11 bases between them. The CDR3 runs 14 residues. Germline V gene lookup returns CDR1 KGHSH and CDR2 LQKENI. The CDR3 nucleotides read TGTGCCAGCTCACGGACCACCGGGCAAGAGACCCAGTACTTC. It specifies CASSRTTGQETQYF. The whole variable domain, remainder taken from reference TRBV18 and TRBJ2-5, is NAGVMQNPRHLVRRRGQEARLRCSPMKGHSHVYWYRQLPEEGLKFMVYLQKENIIDESGMPKERFSAEFPKEGPSILRIQQVVRGDSAAYFCASSRTTGQETQYFGPGTRLLVL.

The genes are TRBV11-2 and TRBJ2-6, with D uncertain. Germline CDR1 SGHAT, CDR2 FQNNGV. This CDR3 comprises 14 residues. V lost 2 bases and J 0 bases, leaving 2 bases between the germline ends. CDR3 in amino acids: CASSLFSGANVLTF. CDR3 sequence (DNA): TGTGCCAGCAGCTTATTCTCTGGGGCCAACGTCCTGACTTTC.

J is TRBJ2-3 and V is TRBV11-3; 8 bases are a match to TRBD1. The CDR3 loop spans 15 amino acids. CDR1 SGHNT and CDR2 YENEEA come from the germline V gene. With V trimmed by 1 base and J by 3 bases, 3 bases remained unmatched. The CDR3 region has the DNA TGTGCCAGCAGCTTAGGGACAGGGCGTACAGATACGCAGTATTTT. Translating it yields CASSLGTGRTDTQYF.

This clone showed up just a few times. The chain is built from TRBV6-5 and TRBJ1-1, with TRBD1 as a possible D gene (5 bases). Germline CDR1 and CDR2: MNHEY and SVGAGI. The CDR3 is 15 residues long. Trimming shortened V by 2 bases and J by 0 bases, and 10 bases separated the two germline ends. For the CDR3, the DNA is TGTGCCAGCAGTTACAGGGGAATTGTGAACACTGAAGCTTTCTTT. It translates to CASSYRGIVNTEAFF.

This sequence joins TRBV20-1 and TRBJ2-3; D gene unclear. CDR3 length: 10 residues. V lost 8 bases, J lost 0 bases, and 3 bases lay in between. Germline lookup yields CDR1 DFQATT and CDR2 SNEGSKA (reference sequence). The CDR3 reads CSLSTDTQYF. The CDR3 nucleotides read TGCAGTCTCAGCACAGATACGCAGTATTTT.

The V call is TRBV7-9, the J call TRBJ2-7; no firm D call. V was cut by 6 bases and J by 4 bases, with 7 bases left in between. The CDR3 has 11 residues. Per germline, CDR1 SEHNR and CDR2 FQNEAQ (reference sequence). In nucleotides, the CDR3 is TGTGCCAGCAGTTACCAATACGAGCAGTACTTC. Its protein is CASSYQYEQYF.

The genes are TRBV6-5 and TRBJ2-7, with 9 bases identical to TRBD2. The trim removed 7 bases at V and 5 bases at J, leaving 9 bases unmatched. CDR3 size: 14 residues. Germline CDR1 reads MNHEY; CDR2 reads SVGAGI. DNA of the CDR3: TGTGCCAGCACCCGTAGCGGGAGAGGGGACGAGCAGTACTTC. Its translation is CASTRSGRGDEQYF.

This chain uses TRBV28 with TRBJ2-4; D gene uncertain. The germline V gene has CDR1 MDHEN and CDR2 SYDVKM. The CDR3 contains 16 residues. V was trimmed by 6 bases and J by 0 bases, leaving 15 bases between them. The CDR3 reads CASRHRRGIAKNIQYF. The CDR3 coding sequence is TGTGCCAGCAGACACCGCCGTGGGATAGCCAAAAACATTCAGTACTTC.

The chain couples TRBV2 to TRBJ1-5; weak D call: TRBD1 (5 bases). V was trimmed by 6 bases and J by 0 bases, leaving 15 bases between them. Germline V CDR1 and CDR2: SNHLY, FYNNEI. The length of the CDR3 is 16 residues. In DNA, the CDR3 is TGTGCCAGCAGCGGGGGGTGGCAACTTAGCAATCAGCCCCAGCATTTT. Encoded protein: CASSGGWQLSNQPQHF.